The 27 T cell receptor beta chains below were found in one sample sequenced in a study of blood T cell dynamics during melanoma immunotherapy. Noted time point: week 3, after first cycle of checkpoint inhibitor. TCRdb's copy holds only in-frame clones and misses some; the assay was immunoSEQ multiplex PCR. The sample lists some 16,000 clones, about 94% occurring once. Here the sequenced sample was effector memory CD8+ T cells from blood, taken from a patient treated with checkpoint blockade. The source is a human donor with melanoma.

The V and J genes are TRBV21-1 and TRBJ1-6. TRBV21-1 is an annotated pseudogene. There are 18 residues in the CDR3. The CDR3 nucleotides read TGTGCCAGCAGCAAAGTGGGGGACCCGAGCTCCTATAATTCACCCCTCCACTTT. This gives the protein CASSKVGDPSSYNSPLHF.

V is TRBV27 and J is TRBJ2-1; D call uncertain. CDR1 MNHEY and CDR2 SMNVEV come from the germline V gene (reference sequence). The CDR3 totals 12 residues. Trimming shortened V by 8 bases and J by 9 bases, and 14 bases separated the two germline ends. Here the CDR3 reads CASFGAPGEQFF. DNA for the CDR3: TGTGCCAGCTTTGGAGCACCAGGTGAGCAGTTCTTC.

This sequence joins TRBV9 and TRBJ2-2; unclear D gene. Trimming removed 2 bases at V and 3 bases at J, with 11 bases between. The germline CDR1 and CDR2 sequences are SGDLS and YYNGEE. This CDR3 is 15 amino acids long. The CDR3: CASSVAVADTGELFF. The CDR3 DNA reads TGTGCCAGCAGCGTGGCGGTTGCGGACACCGGGGAGCTGTTTTTT. Full variable domain (remainder filled in from reference TRBV9 and TRBJ2-2): DSGVTQTPKHLITATGQRVTLRCSPRSGDLSVYWYQQSLDQGLQFLIQYYNGEERAKGNILERFSAQQFPDLHSELNLSSLELGDSALYFCASSVAVADTGELFFGEGSRLTVL.

The chain uses TRBV7-3 and TRBJ2-1; D not resolved. Trimming took off 5 bases at V and 8 bases at J, with 16 bases between the two ends. The germline V gene has CDR1 SGHTA and CDR2 FQGTGA. The CDR3 covers 14 residues. For the CDR3, the DNA is TGTGCCAGCAGCCTGCGCCCTCATCTGGATGAGCAGTTCTTC. Translation gives CASSLRPHLDEQFF.

The chain joins TRBV2 to TRBJ1-6; 7 bases line up with TRBD1. Unmatched junction bases numbered 13, after V lost 11 bases and J lost 0 bases. This CDR3 is built from 17 residues. Germline assignment: CDR1 SNHLY and CDR2 FYNNEI. Written as DNA, the CDR3 is TGTGCCCAAACCGAGGGAGGACAGGACTCCTATAATTCACCCCTCCACTTT. This translates into CAQTEGGQDSYNSPLHF.

This clone was found once. The V and J genes are TRBV7-9 and TRBJ1-1; TRBD1 might be the D (6 bases). The V and J ends lost 5 bases and 4 bases respectively, with 11 bases between them. CDR1 and CDR2 from the germline V gene are SEHNR and FQNEAQ (reference sequence). This CDR3 is built from 13 residues. CDR3 in DNA: TGTGCCAGCAGCCCTCAAGGGGGCACTGAAGCTTTCTTT. Encoded protein: CASSPQGGTEAFF.

This clone was observed a handful of times. The genes are TRBV11-1 and TRBJ2-7, with D hard to call. The CDR3 totals 14 residues. V was shortened by 3 bases and J by 2 bases, with 11 bases between the two germline ends. Germline V gives CDR1 SGHAT, CDR2 FQDESV (reference sequence). This chain's CDR3 is CASSFPRDPYEQYF. In DNA form, the CDR3 reads TGTGCCAGCAGCTTCCCCAGAGATCCCTACGAGCAGTACTTC.

V gene TRBV6-6 combines with J gene TRBJ1-6, with 11 bases lining up with TRBD1. The CDR3 is 14 residues long. Germline V gene data show CDR1 as MNHNY and CDR2 as SVGAGI (reference sequence). With 6 bases clipped from V and 13 bases from J, the junction kept 8 bases outside the gene matches. In DNA, the CDR3 is TGTGCCAGCAGGCGGACAGGGGGCCCTCGGCCCCTCCACTTT. It encodes CASRRTGGPRPLHF.

The chain links TRBV13 to TRBJ1-5; TRBD1 is a possible D gene (5 bases). Trimming stripped 0 bases from V and 0 bases from J, with 6 bases between. CDR1 is PRHDT and CDR2 is FYEKMQ in the germline V gene (reference sequence). This CDR3 has 15 amino acids. CDR3 nucleotide sequence: TGTGCCAGCAGCTTAGGACAGGATAGCAATCAGCCCCAGCATTTT. Its protein is CASSLGQDSNQPQHF.

This clone was detected once. The chain combines TRBV19 with TRBJ2-7; possibly TRBD1 for D (7 bases). The CDR3 extends over 12 amino acids. Germline V lookup: CDR1 LNHDA, CDR2 SQIVND (reference sequence). Here the CDR3 reads CASGQGGGEQYF. DNA for the CDR3: TGTGCGAGCGGGCAGGGGGGCGGCGAGCAGTACTTC.

This clone was seen once. The rearrangement links TRBV18 to TRBJ1-4; D gene ambiguous. The CDR3 covers 16 residues. The germline CDR1 and CDR2 sequences are KGHSH and LQKENI. V lost 3 bases, J lost 4 bases, and 15 bases lay in between. In DNA form, the CDR3 reads TGTGCCAGCTCACCGCAGGAGGAAGGTCTTAATGAAAAACTGTTTTTT. It specifies CASSPQEEGLNEKLFF.

The chain is built from TRBV27 and TRBJ2-1; no clear D gene. There are 13 residues in the CDR3. Trimming stripped 2 bases from V and 7 bases from J, with 9 bases between. Germline values: CDR1 MNHEY, CDR2 SMNVEV (reference sequence). In DNA form, the CDR3 reads TGTGCCAGCAGTTTAAGTACCCAGAATGAGCAGTTCTTC. Translation gives CASSLSTQNEQFF.

The chain carries TRBV28 and TRBJ1-5; TRBD1 matches at 8 bases. With V trimmed by 8 bases and J by 4 bases, 25 bases remained unmatched. The CDR3 extends over 20 amino acids. Germline V CDR1 and CDR2: MDHEN, SYDVKM. The CDR3, as DNA: TGTGCCAGCGGGGCGAACGGTTGGCGGGACAGGCGATCAAGTAATCAGCCCCAGCATTTT. Protein product: CASGANGWRDRRSSNQPQHF.

The chain is built from TRBV7-9 and TRBJ2-2, with a possible D match to TRBD2 (6 bases). Germline values: CDR1 SEHNR, CDR2 FQNEAQ (reference sequence). The CDR3 sequence is 14 residues long. Trimming left V 5 bases short and J 4 bases short, with 11 bases between. The CDR3 nucleotides read TGTGCCAGCAGCCCTTCGGAGGGCACCGGGGAGCTGTTTTTT. Protein: CASSPSEGTGELFF.

This clone was detected only once. The rearrangement uses TRBV19 and TRBJ1-2; 7 nucleotides align to TRBD1. Germline lookup yields CDR1 LNHDA and CDR2 SQIVND (reference sequence). The CDR3 has 13 residues. The V and J ends lost 6 bases and 4 bases, in that order; junction bases with no gene match: 5. The CDR3, as DNA: TGTGCCAGTAGGTCCGGGACAGCCTATGGCTACACCTTC. Amino acids: CASRSGTAYGYTF.

The V and J genes are TRBV11-2 and TRBJ2-7, with unresolved D. The germline V and J ends were trimmed by 1 base and 6 bases, with 13 bases remaining between them. This CDR3 is 14 amino acids long. The germline V gene encodes CDR1 SGHAT and CDR2 FQNNGV. CDR3 region: CASSLGTTRAEQYF. CDR3 in DNA: TGTGCCAGCAGCTTAGGGACGACACGGGCCGAGCAGTACTTC.

The chain has TRBV27 and TRBJ2-7; no definite D call. The CDR3 totals 13 residues. Germline CDR1 MNHEY, CDR2 SMNVEV (reference sequence). Between the trimmed V and J ends, which lost 4 bases and 7 bases, there was a span of 14 bases. The CDR3 DNA is TGTGCCAGCAGTTCAATCCCAGTCGGGGAGCAGTACTTC. Amino acid sequence: CASSSIPVGEQYF.

This clone has more than one count but fewer than ten. The chain joins TRBV7-9 to TRBJ1-1; no clear D. Germline lookup yields CDR1 SEHNR and CDR2 FQNEAQ (reference sequence). This CDR3 spans 11 amino acids. V was cut by 1 base and J by 5 bases, with 2 bases left in between. In DNA form, the CDR3 reads TGTGCCAGCAGCTTAGGGACTGAAGCTTTCTTT. It codes for CASSLGTEAFF.

The gene calls are TRBV19 and TRBJ2-1; TRBD2 matches at 9 bases. Trimming took 4 bases from V and 9 from J; bases not matched to a gene: 7. CDR1 is LNHDA and CDR2 is SQIVND in the germline V gene (reference sequence). This CDR3 has 14 amino acids. CDR3 bases: TGTGCCAGTAGTAGTTTAGCGGGAGCTGGTGAGCAGTTCTTC. This sequence encodes CASSSLAGAGEQFF.

V and J are TRBV2 and TRBJ2-7; D tentatively fits TRBD1 or TRBD2 (5 bases each). Germline V gives CDR1 SNHLY, CDR2 FYNNEI. The CDR3 covers 16 residues. Trimming took off 1 base at V and 2 bases at J, with 15 bases between the two ends. This chain's CDR3 is CASSEGQRGPTYEQYF. CDR3 DNA: TGTGCCAGCAGTGAAGGACAGAGGGGACCTACCTACGAGCAGTACTTC.

This clone was detected once. The chain combines TRBV6-5 with TRBJ2-7; 7 positions match TRBD1. Trimming removed 2 bases from V and 4 bases from J; junction bases left unmatched: 5. Germline V gene lookup returns CDR1 MNHEY and CDR2 SVGAGI. The CDR3 length is 14 residues. The CDR3 region is CASSYGVTGYEQYF. The CDR3 DNA follows: TGTGCCAGCAGTTACGGCGTGACAGGGTACGAGCAGTACTTC.

The V and J genes are TRBV28 and TRBJ1-2; 7 bases fit TRBD1. The junction had 15 bases not matched to a gene; V was cut back by 1 base and J by 4 bases. This CDR3 region has 18 residues. In germline, CDR1 is MDHEN, CDR2 SYDVKM. CDR3 residues: CASSLLPPPRGGLYGYTF. The CDR3 nucleotides are TGTGCCAGCAGTTTATTACCGCCGCCTAGAGGGGGCCTCTATGGCTACACCTTC.

This chain uses TRBV11-2 with TRBJ2-7; tentatively, D is TRBD1 or TRBD2 (5 bases each). CDR1 is SGHAT, CDR2 FQNNGV, per germline. The CDR3 totals 13 residues. V was cut by 8 bases and J by 3 bases, with 14 bases left in between. CDR3 loop: CASGSGTVYEQYF. The CDR3 DNA reads as TGTGCCAGCGGATCCGGGACGGTCTACGAGCAGTACTTC.

CDR3 region: CASSHGPDTQYF. The DNA of the CDR3 is TGTGCCAGCAGTCACGGCCCAGATACGCAGTATTTT. V is TRBV6-5 and J is TRBJ2-3; D is ambiguous. The CDR3 has 12 amino acids. The germline CDR1 and CDR2 sequences are MNHEY and SVGAGI. Trimming took 5 bases from V and 4 from J, leaving 7 bases between them.

This sequence joins TRBV27 and TRBJ2-7; D remains unclear. The germline gives CDR1 MNHEY, CDR2 SMNVEV (reference sequence). V was shortened by 6 bases and J by 2 bases, with 14 bases between the two germline ends. The CDR3 has 14 amino acids. The chain's CDR3 is CASSSSGRTYEQYF. Here the CDR3 DNA reads TGTGCCAGCAGCTCCTCCGGCAGGACCTACGAGCAGTACTTC.

The chain couples TRBV11-2 to TRBJ2-7, with D perhaps TRBD2 (6 bases). Trimming took 0 bases from V and 2 from J, leaving 11 bases between them. Germline CDR1 is SGHAT and CDR2 is FQNNGV. The length of the CDR3 is 15 residues. The CDR3 here is CASSLEVGGPYEQYF. CDR3 DNA sequence: TGTGCCAGCAGCTTAGAGGTGGGAGGTCCCTACGAGCAGTACTTC.

This clone was counted once. The chain carries TRBV15 and TRBJ2-2, with TRBD2 identical over 10 bases. There are 16 residues in the CDR3. CDR1 is LNHNV and CDR2 is YYDKDF in the germline V gene (reference sequence). Trimming cost V 5 bases and J 0 bases; bases outside gene matches: 3. For the CDR3, the DNA is TGTGCCACCAGCGGGGGACTAGCGCCGAACACCGGGGAGCTGTTTTTT. This sequence encodes CATSGGLAPNTGELFF.